A selection of T cell receptor beta chains follows, all from one sample in a study of T cells after yellow fever vaccination. TCRdb re-analysed the 5' RACE reads in MiXCR, keeping a single row per CDR3 protein. The sample holds some 240,000 distinct CDR3 sequences; 5.2% are singletons and the top ten take roughly 3.4%. The sample consisted of CD4+ T cells sorted from PBMCs, taken on the day of the yellow fever booster vaccination. The source is a man between 18 and 35 years old who received the YFV17D yellow fever vaccine. CDR3s leave out the opening cysteine and the closing phenylalanine or tryptophan.

V	J	CDR3
TRBV10-3	TRBJ2-3	AISEREGASTDTQY
TRBV19	TRBJ1-6	ASSPGTTNSPLH
TRBV7-2	TRBJ1-5	ASSPRGGGHQPQH
TRBV5-1	TRBJ2-5	ASRRTGEETQY
TRBV2	TRBJ1-6	ASTRNSPLH
TRBV5-1	TRBJ2-6	ASSSRVTSSGANVLT
TRBV18	TRBJ1-1	ASSPLGRLNTEAF
TRBV9	TRBJ1-1	ASSVGRLNTEAF
TRBV18	TRBJ1-2	ASSPDTTYGYT
TRBV19	TRBJ2-5	ASSLSGWQETQY
TRBV4-2	TRBJ1-2	ASSQERRSSNYGYT
TRBV7-2	TRBJ2-5	ASSSPGTSDGGTSYVTQY
TRBV5-1	TRBJ2-5	ASSLTGAETQY
TRBV20-1	TRBJ2-2	SARGLAMNTGELF
TRBV5-1	TRBJ2-2	ASSLAGTGPGELF
TRBV5-1	TRBJ2-3	ASSILSTLDTQY
TRBV27	TRBJ2-3	ASSLSNGTPY
TRBV5-4	TRBJ2-3	ASSSATGVADTQY
TRBV19	TRBJ2-3	ASSRAGTDTQY
TRBV6-5	TRBJ1-2	ASSYGQGNGYT
TRBV4-2	TRBJ1-4	ASSQGQVGEKLF
TRBV5-1	TRBJ2-3	ASSYTDRGRSDTQY
TRBV27	TRBJ1-1	ASSLWSGVNTEAF
TRBV6-5	TRBJ1-2	ASRSGGPGYT
TRBV7-6	TRBJ2-2	ASSAVTGEAGELF
TRBV21-1	TRBJ2-7	ASSKDRGEYEQY
TRBV7-2	TRBJ2-1	ASSQPGTAGNEQF
TRBV6-6	TRBJ2-4	ASSPSGTLAKNIQY
TRBV6-2/TRBV6-3	TRBJ2-7	ASSYSNSYEQY
TRBV12-3/TRBV12-4	TRBJ2-1	ASSALRGKNEQF
TRBV18	TRBJ1-1	ASSPSQPGLNTEAF
TRBV20-1	TRBJ2-6	SASRGYPAGANVLT
TRBV12-3/TRBV12-4	TRBJ1-1	ASSRQPTMNTEAF
TRBV12-3/TRBV12-4	TRBJ2-7	ASSLYQGSYEQY
TRBV2	TRBJ1-1	ASSSTPGRNTEAF
TRBV5-5	TRBJ1-2	ASSFGTVNYGYT
TRBV4-2	TRBJ1-4	ASSLANGQGWGEKLF